One and the same sample provided the 18 T cell receptor beta chains below, sequenced in a study of T cell responses to AZD1222 COVID-19 vaccine. Using immunoSEQ multiplex PCR, the repertoire was profiled, and TCRdb retains in-frame clones only, with some absent. This sample yields more than 110,000 clones, of which 92% are seen a single time; under 3.5% belongs to the top ten. Sample: peripheral blood, taken 28 days after the second AZD1222 dose. These receptors were taken from an adult who received the AZD1222 COVID-19 vaccine.

This chain joins TRBV28 and TRBJ2-3, with TRBD1 matching over 9 bases. CDR3 length: 13 amino acids. The trim removed 10 bases at V and 8 bases at J, leaving 10 bases unmatched. From germline, CDR1 is MDHEN and CDR2 SYDVKM. CDR3 DNA sequence: TGTGCCATAAGACAGGGGGTTGTCGGTACGCAGTATTTT. This translates into CAIRQGVVGTQYF.

This chain uses TRBV12-3 or TRBV12-4 with TRBJ1-2; a possible D gene is TRBD1 (6 bases). The CDR3 sequence is 13 residues long. V shed 6 bases and J shed 4 bases, with 12 bases lying between them. CDR3 DNA: TGTGCCAGCAGCGCCCTAGGGGGCTATGGCTACACCTTC. Amino acids: CASSALGGYGYTF.

The chain carries TRBV28 and TRBJ2-7, with D perhaps matching TRBD1 (7 bases). The V end lost 10 bases, the J end lost 0 bases, and 13 bases lay between the germline ends. The CDR3 has 13 residues. From germline, CDR1 is MDHEN and CDR2 SYDVKM. CDR3 region: CATRGASSYEQYF. CDR3 in DNA: TGTGCCACCAGGGGGGCTAGCTCCTACGAGCAGTACTTC.

The V gene is TRBV27, the J gene TRBJ1-6; D possibly corresponds to TRBD1 (5 bases). Trimming shortened V by 6 bases and J by 10 bases, and 16 bases separated the two germline ends. Germline V gives CDR1 MNHEY, CDR2 SMNVEV (reference sequence). The CDR3 is 14 residues long. CDR3 DNA: TGTGCCAGCAGCTCTTGGGGGTCGGGATCACCCCTCCACTTT. Its translation is CASSSWGSGSPLHF.

J is TRBJ1-1 and V is TRBV5-4; 7 nucleotides agree with TRBD1. The CDR3 has 13 residues. The germline CDR1 and CDR2 sequences are SGHNT and YYREEE (reference sequence). V was pared by 4 bases and J by 3 bases, with 3 bases of the junction left unmatched. DNA for the CDR3: TGTGCCAGCAGCCCCACAGGGGACACTGAAGCTTTCTTT. Residues: CASSPTGDTEAFF.

This chain joins TRBV6-1 and TRBJ2-7, with 7 bases that match TRBD1. The V gene end was trimmed by 5 bases and the J gene end by 2 bases; junction bases not matched to a gene: 12. The CDR3 is made up of 16 amino acids. The V gene's germline CDR1 is MNHNS and CDR2 SASEGT. The CDR3 DNA reads as TGTGCCAGCAGTCAAGGGACAGCTAGGGTACCCTACGAGCAGTACTTC. Translating gives CASSQGTARVPYEQYF.

This chain uses TRBV4-3 with TRBJ2-3; D not certain. V was clipped by 1 base and J by 1 base, with 6 bases between them. The CDR3 runs 14 residues. Germline CDR1 LGHNA, CDR2 YSLEER. The CDR3, as DNA: TGCGCCAGCAGCCAAGGGTTAGGCACAGATACGCAGTATTTT. Amino acid sequence: CASSQGLGTDTQYF.

The rearrangement uses TRBV28 and TRBJ1-5; 7 bases match TRBD1. This CDR3 comprises 16 residues. Germline trimming cut 4 bases from V and 3 bases from J; bases unmatched to any gene: 9. From germline, CDR1 is MDHEN and CDR2 SYDVKM. The CDR3, as DNA: TGTGCCAGCAGTTCATCCGGGACAGAGGACAATCAGCCCCAGCATTTT. Protein product: CASSSSGTEDNQPQHF. Full variable domain (rest looked up from reference TRBV28 and TRBJ1-5): DVKVTQSSRYLVKRTGEKVFLECVQDMDHENMFWYRQDPGLGLRLIYFSYDVKMKEKGDIPEGYSVSREKKERFSLILESASTNQTSMYLCASSSSGTEDNQPQHFGDGTRLSIL.

V gene TRBV7-8 combines with J gene TRBJ1-2; D gene uncertain. The ends were cut back, 4 bases at V and 5 bases at J, with 17 bases in the middle. CDR1 and CDR2 (germline): SGHVS, FQNEAQ. The CDR3 has 15 amino acids. As DNA, the CDR3 is TGTGCCAGCAGCTCTCGAGGAAACCACCGTTATGGCTACACCTTC. Protein sequence: CASSSRGNHRYGYTF.

The chain recombines TRBV28 with TRBJ2-1; D uncertain. V shed 7 bases and J shed 2 bases, with 6 bases lying between them. The CDR3 length is 12 residues. Germline V gives CDR1 MDHEN, CDR2 SYDVKM. CDR3 region: CASTAAYNEQFF. As DNA, the CDR3 is TGTGCCAGCACGGCAGCCTACAATGAGCAGTTCTTC.

The rearrangement uses TRBV18 and TRBJ1-5; no firm D call. The CDR3 is 13 residues long. Per the germline V gene, CDR1 is KGHSH and CDR2 is LQKENI. V lost 3 bases, J lost 4 bases, and 7 bases lay in between. As DNA, the CDR3 is TGTGCCAGCTCACCTGACAAAAATCAGCCCCAGCATTTT. This translates into CASSPDKNQPQHF.

The V gene is TRBV3-1 (or the pseudogene TRBV3-2), the J gene TRBJ2-7; 9 nucleotides line up with TRBD1. Losses at the gene ends were 4 bases for V and 1 base for J; bases not matched to a gene: 2. Germline-derived CDR1 and CDR2 are LGHDT and YNNKEL (reference sequence). This CDR3 comprises 14 residues. The CDR3 here is CASSRQGGSYEQYF. DNA for the CDR3: TGTGCCAGCAGCCGACAGGGGGGTTCCTACGAGCAGTACTTC.

CDR3 nucleotide sequence: TGTGCCACCAGCAGAGACCTGACTAGCGGTTACGAGCAGTACTTC. Residues: CATSRDLTSGYEQYF. This sequence joins TRBV15 and TRBJ2-7; 9 bases are a match to TRBD2. Trimming at V came to 0 bases and at J to 4 bases, leaving 4 bases not matched to a gene. The CDR3 runs to 15 residues. CDR1 LNHNV and CDR2 YYDKDF come from the germline V gene (reference sequence).

The chain has TRBV19 and TRBJ2-3; 11 bases fit TRBD1. The CDR3 loop spans 17 amino acids. Germline V CDR1 and CDR2: LNHDA, SQIVND (reference sequence). J was trimmed by 2 bases and V by 4 bases; bases with no gene match: 8. The CDR3 DNA is TGTGCCAGTAGTAGAGGACAGGGGGCTTCGTCCACAGATACGCAGTATTTT. Protein: CASSRGQGASSTDTQYF.

This chain uses TRBV6-5 with TRBJ1-3; D is unclear. This CDR3 region has 15 residues. With 0 bases removed from V and 3 bases from J, the gap between germline ends came to 9 bases. CDR1 MNHEY and CDR2 SVGAGI come from the germline V gene. The CDR3 DNA is TGTGCCAGCAGTTACTCGAGGAGGGTTGGAAACACCATATATTTT. This gives the protein CASSYSRRVGNTIYF.

The chain employs TRBV2 and TRBJ1-2; 7 bases align to TRBD1. Germline V gene sequence: CDR1 SNHLY, CDR2 FYNNEI. The CDR3 length is 13 residues. Unmatched junction bases numbered 8, after V lost 6 bases and J lost 7 bases. Here the CDR3 reads CASSTDRAAGYTF. The CDR3, as DNA: TGTGCCAGCAGCACCGACAGGGCAGCTGGCTACACCTTC.

The V gene is TRBV28, the J gene TRBJ2-7, with D possibly TRBD1 on 6 matching bases. The CDR3 runs to 15 residues. Trimming removed 9 bases at V and 1 base at J, with 19 bases between. Germline V gene data show CDR1 as MDHEN and CDR2 as SYDVKM. CDR3 sequence reads: CASEGVGASSYEQYF. The CDR3 DNA reads TGTGCCAGTGAGGGGGTAGGGGCCAGTTCCTACGAGCAGTACTTC.

The chain has TRBV5-6 and TRBJ2-5; D is unresolved. This CDR3 is built from 13 residues. V dropped 3 bases and J dropped 4 bases, with 10 bases sitting between them. Germline lookup yields CDR1 SGHDT and CDR2 YYEEEE. The CDR3 loop is CASSSTWGETQYF. The CDR3 nucleotides read TGTGCCAGCAGCTCGACCTGGGGAGAGACCCAGTACTTC.